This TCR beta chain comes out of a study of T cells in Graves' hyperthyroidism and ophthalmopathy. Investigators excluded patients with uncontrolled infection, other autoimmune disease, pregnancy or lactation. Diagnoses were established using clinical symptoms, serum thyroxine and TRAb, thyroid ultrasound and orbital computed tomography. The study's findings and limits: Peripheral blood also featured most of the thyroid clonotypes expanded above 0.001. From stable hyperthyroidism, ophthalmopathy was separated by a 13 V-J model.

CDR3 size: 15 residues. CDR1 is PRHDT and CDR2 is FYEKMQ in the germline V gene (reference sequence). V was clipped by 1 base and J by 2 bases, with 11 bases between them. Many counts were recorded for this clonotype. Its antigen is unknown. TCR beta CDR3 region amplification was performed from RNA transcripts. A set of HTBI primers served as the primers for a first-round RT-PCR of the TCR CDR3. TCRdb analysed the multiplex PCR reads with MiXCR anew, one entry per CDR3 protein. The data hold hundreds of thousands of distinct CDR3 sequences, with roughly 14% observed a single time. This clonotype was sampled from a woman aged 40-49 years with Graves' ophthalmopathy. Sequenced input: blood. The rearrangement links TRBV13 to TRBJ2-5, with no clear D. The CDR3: CASSLVTELQETQYF. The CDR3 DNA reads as TGTGCCAGCAGCTTAGTGACCGAACTTCAAGAGACCCAGTACTTC.